Here is one T cell receptor (beta chain) with its context. The clone's antigen remains unknown. The data were obtained in a study of T cell clusters in autoimmune cytopenias (dated by TCRdb to 2018 to 2020). In the study overall: Per sample, TRB sequencing gave a median depth of roughly 50,000 reads and a median of roughly 2,500 distinct TRB clonotypes. The goal of the study was to determine whether autoimmune cytopenia patients have a disease-specific immune repertoire signature that could serve as a blood-based biomarker. Alongside healthy, CLL and autoimmune hepatitis controls, autoimmune cytopenia patients had their peripheral blood TRB and IGH repertoires sequenced at active disease and again during treatment follow-up.

Here is what the overall study found, with its caveats: The GLIPH analysis suggested a lack of physiological T cell clusters in primary autoimmune cytopenia patients, since roughly 49 clusters were exclusive to healthy donors whereas some 17 were exclusive to patients. TRB repertoire shifts, with less even repertoires observed in secondary cytopenia and CLL, were mostly attributed to lymphoma bias rather than autoimmunity. The T cell clusters were only ever defined in silico, so experimental validation of their functional role was still needed. Almost three-fold more exclusive TRB clusters were observed in healthy donors than in active autoimmune hepatitis patients, consistent with an autoimmunity-wide signature. The cluster-lack signature was not observed for secondary cytopenia versus CLL, as the signature was apparently masked by the dominant lymphoma-associated repertoire.

Per sample, around 250 ng of peripheral blood genomic DNA, some 40,000 genome equivalents, was used for TRB amplification. From the cysteine through the phenylalanine, the CDR3 covers 16 amino acids. The DNA is not on file. The germline V gene (reference sequence) sets CDR1 to SEHNR and CDR2 to FQNEAQ. TRB rearrangements were amplified by multiplex PCR following a touch-down protocol, with the TRB-A and TRB-B primer pools mixed in one tube. Illumina adapters and sample indices were attached to the amplicons through two consecutive PCR reactions using Phusion HS II polymerase. The amplicons were purified from gel with the NucleoSpin Gel and PCR Clean-up kit, after which the amplicons were quantified by Qubit and checked for quality on an Agilent 2100 Bioanalyzer. Sequencing of the libraries was performed on an Illumina MiSeq with 600-cycle, single-indexed, paired-end runs. As for how the authors treated the data: MiXCR version 2.1.12 with the default MiXCR reference library was used to align and assemble TRB reads. A clone was defined by each unique CDR3 nucleotide sequence, and the analysis included only productive sequences with two or more reads. Repertoire diversity was assessed with alpha-parameterized diversity profiles (alpha 0 to 5), including the Shannon (alpha 1) and Simpson (alpha 2) indices, which were computed with an R script. The tcR package was used to compute combinatorial TRB VJ usage, and cohorts were compared on this usage by principal component analysis with ade4. TCRbeta CDR3s were clustered with GLIPH on cohort pairs matched by age and read depth, and cluster frequencies were compared by Wilcoxon test. Once TCRdb had reprocessed the reads, it stored one entry per CDR3 protein sequence and supplied no DNA. These V and J calls are TCRdb output, not the study's own analysis. The sample's records list approximately 230 distinct CDR3 sequences. Jointly, the top ten make up more than 80% of the sample.

The chain is encoded by TRBV7-9 joined to TRBJ1-3; absent DNA, TCRdb's TRBD1 call cannot be checked. The sample consisted of peripheral blood. The sequence derives from a human donor with an autoimmune cytopenia or autoimmune hepatitis (not recorded which). CDR3 protein: CASSRGQGGTGNTIYF. When the CDR3 is completed using the reference TRBV7-9 and TRBJ1-3 genes on either side, the full variable domain is DTGVSQNPRHKITKRGQNVTFRCDPISEHNRLYWYRQTLGQGPEFLTYFQNEAQLEKSRLLSDRFSAERPKGSFSTLEIQRTEQGDSAMYLCASSRGQGGTGNTIYFGEGSWLTVV.